This TCR beta chain was identified during a study of T cell responses to AZD1222 COVID-19 vaccine. Looked up from germline, CDR1 is SGHRS and CDR2 is YFSETQ. The CDR3 has 14 residues. Trimming removed 0 bases from V and 9 bases from J, with 10 bases in between. The study's findings and limits: Only 6 or 7 people who got AZD1222 tested seropositive at baseline. It was only after the peak T cell response that any repertoires were sampled.

TCRdb's copy holds only in-frame clones and misses some; the assay was immunoSEQ multiplex PCR. The data contain around 160,000 clones, about 89% of them seen just once; the ten biggest clones take up approximately 3%. About this clone: Its antigen is not known.

The sample here was peripheral blood, taken on day 0 of MenACWY control vaccination. This receptor was taken from an adult in good health. This chain uses TRBV5-1 with TRBJ1-6, with D hard to call. CDR3 nucleotides: TGCGCCAGCAGCTTGGTGGAAGGGAGTTCACCCCTCCACTTT. Its protein is CASSLVEGSSPLHF. The whole variable domain, filled in from reference TRBV5-1 and TRBJ1-6, reads KAGVTQTPRYLIKTRGQQVTLSCSPISGHRSVSWYQQTPGQGLQFLFEYFSETQRNKGNFPGRFSGRQFSNSRSEMNVSTLELGDSALYLCASSLVEGSSPLHFGNGTRLTVT.